This TCR beta chain was profiled in a study of cytotoxic CD8 clonotypes in ibrutinib-treated CLL. Study-wide results and caveats: Public clonotypes were seen rarely and were contracted or stable on treatment.

With respect to this clone: The antigen is unknown.

The CDR3 extends over 16 amino acids. CDR1 SGHRS and CDR2 YFSETQ come from the germline V gene. Trimming stripped 4 bases from V and 1 base from J, with 16 bases between. Genomic DNA (about 2 micrograms) was obtained from cryopreserved PBMCs for construction of TCR beta libraries. TCRdb keeps only in-frame clones here, not all; method: immunoSEQ multiplex PCR. The table has tens of thousands of clones, roughly 45% seen once. The gene calls are TRBV5-1 and TRBJ2-3, with D hard to call. The sample consisted of PBMCs, taken before ibrutinib treatment. The clonotype comes from a human donor with chronic lymphocytic leukemia. The chain's CDR3 is CASSQRLGQGTDTQYF. As DNA, the CDR3 is TGCGCCAGCAGCCAACGACTGGGCCAGGGCACAGATACGCAGTATTTT. The entire variable domain, with the rest obtained from reference TRBV5-1 and TRBJ2-3, is as follows: KAGVTQTPRYLIKTRGQQVTLSCSPISGHRSVSWYQQTPGQGLQFLFEYFSETQRNKGNFPGRFSGRQFSNSRSEMNVSTLELGDSALYLCASSQRLGQGTDTQYFGPGTRLTVL.